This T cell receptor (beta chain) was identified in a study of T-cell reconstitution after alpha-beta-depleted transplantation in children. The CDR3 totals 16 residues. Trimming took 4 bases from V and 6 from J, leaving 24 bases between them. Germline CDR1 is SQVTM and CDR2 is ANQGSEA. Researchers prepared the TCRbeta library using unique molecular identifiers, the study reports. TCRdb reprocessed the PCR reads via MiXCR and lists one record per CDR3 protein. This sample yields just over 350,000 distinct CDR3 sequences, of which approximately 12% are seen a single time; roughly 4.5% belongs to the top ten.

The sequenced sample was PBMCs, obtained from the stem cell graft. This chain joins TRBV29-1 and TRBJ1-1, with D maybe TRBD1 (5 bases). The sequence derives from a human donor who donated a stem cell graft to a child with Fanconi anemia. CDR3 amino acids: CSVGGTAGQLRAEAFF. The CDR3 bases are TGCAGCGTTGGCGGGACTGCCGGCCAATTGAGGGCTGAAGCTTTCTTT. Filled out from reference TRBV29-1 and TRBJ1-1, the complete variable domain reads SAVISQKPSRDICQRGTSLTIQCQVDSQVTMMFWYRQQPGQSLTLIATANQGSEATYESGFVIDKFPISRPNLTFSTLTVSNMSPEDSSIYLCSVGGTAGQLRAEAFFGQGTRLTVV.